A single sample is the source of the 11 T cell receptor beta chains below, sequenced in a study of sequential checkpoint blockade in melanoma. Assay used: immunoSEQ multiplex PCR; TCRdb lists only in-frame clones, some missing. The sample contains 10,000 to 15,000 clones, around 73% of which appear only once. Stated treatment: randomized to nivolumab then ipilimumab (arm A) or the reverse (arm B). The material sequenced was CD8+ T cells sorted from blood (inferred from file names), taken from a patient given nivolumab and ipilimumab in sequence. The receptors originated from a human donor with melanoma.

This clone was recorded a few times. This chain connects TRBV9 to TRBJ2-1, with D tentatively TRBD1 (5 bases). The germline V and J ends were trimmed by 0 bases and 3 bases, with 10 bases remaining between them. This CDR3 contains 15 residues. Germline-derived CDR1 and CDR2 are SGDLS and YYNGEE. The DNA for the CDR3 is TGTGCCAGCAGCGTAGAGGGGCCGGTCTACAATGAGCAGTTCTTC. Protein: CASSVEGPVYNEQFF.

This clone turned up a few times. The chain joins TRBV7-9 to TRBJ2-7; TRBD2 matches at 8 bases. The germline V gene encodes CDR1 SEHNR and CDR2 FQNEAQ (reference sequence). This CDR3 contains 15 residues. V lost 5 bases and J lost 7; bases outside the gene matches: 13. CDR3 nucleotide sequence: TGTGCCAGCAGCCCCCTGCCGGGAGGGCCGGGTGAGCAGTACTTC. Residues: CASSPLPGGPGEQYF.

Notes on this clone: The identical CDR3 is also encoded by other nucleotide sequences in the sample. The genes are TRBV4-2 and TRBJ2-7; perhaps TRBD2 as D (5 bases). The CDR3 is 14 residues long. Per germline, CDR1 LGHNA and CDR2 YNFKEQ. V was clipped by 0 bases and J by 0 bases, with 6 bases between them. The CDR3 spells CASSQDRGSYEQYF. In DNA form, the CDR3 reads TGTGCCAGCAGCCAAGATCGGGGCTCCTACGAGCAGTACTTC.

The rearrangement joins TRBV20-1 to TRBJ2-7, with D maybe TRBD1 (6 bases). Germline V gene sequence: CDR1 DFQATT, CDR2 SNEGSKA (reference sequence). The CDR3 runs 11 residues. The V and J ends lost 5 bases and 6 bases respectively, with 11 bases between them. The DNA of the CDR3 is TGCAGTGCTGAACAGGGCATCGAGCAGTACTTC. Translation: CSAEQGIEQYF.

This clone occurred a few times. This sequence joins TRBV5-4 and TRBJ2-5; D uncertain. The ends were cut back, 1 base at V and 5 bases at J, with 12 bases in the middle. This CDR3 region has 14 residues. CDR1 SGHNT and CDR2 YYREEE come from the germline V gene (reference sequence). The CDR3 bases are TGTGCCAGCAGCTTGTCCCCAGTTTTCGAGACCCAGTACTTC. It codes for CASSLSPVFETQYF.

The rearrangement joins TRBV7-3 to TRBJ2-1; D is perhaps TRBD2 (6 bases). Germline CDR1 reads SGHTA; CDR2 reads FQGTGA. Trimming took 1 base from V and 6 from J, leaving 13 bases between them. The CDR3 spans 15 residues. CDR3 DNA: TGTGCCAGCAGCTTAATCGGGACTCCAGCCAATGAGCAGTTCTTC. It translates to CASSLIGTPANEQFF.

V and J are TRBV7-9 and TRBJ2-5; D is perhaps TRBD2 (5 bases). Matching the DNA end better, TRBJ2-7 makes the J call doubtful. There are 14 residues in the CDR3. Germline loops: CDR1 SEHNR, CDR2 FQNEAQ (reference sequence). CDR3 nucleotide sequence: TGTGCCAGCAGCATCGGACTTAAGCCCCACGAGCAGTACTTC. Translated: CASSIGLKPHEQYF.

This clone was picked up one time. The chain employs TRBV7-3 and TRBJ1-2; TRBD1 matches at 8 bases. CDR1 and CDR2 (germline): SGHTA, FQGTGA. V lost 0 bases and J lost 4; bases outside the gene matches: 4. There are 15 residues in the CDR3. The CDR3 DNA reads as TGTGCCAGCAGCTTAACAGGGACAGGCCCCTATGGCTACACCTTC. This sequence encodes CASSLTGTGPYGYTF.

V and J are TRBV5-5 and TRBJ1-2, with TRBD1 matching 10 bases. This CDR3 comprises 14 residues. The V segment lost 3 bases and the J segment 2 bases; nucleotides outside the gene matches: 1. Germline V CDR1 and CDR2: SGHKS, YYEKEE (reference sequence). The CDR3 DNA sequence: TGTGCCAGCAGCTGGGACAGGGGAAACTATGGCTACACCTTC. This encodes CASSWDRGNYGYTF. The full variable domain, with the rest looked up from reference TRBV5-5 and TRBJ1-2, is DAGVTQSPTHLIKTRGQQVTLRCSPISGHKSVSWYQQVLGQGPQFIFQYYEKEERGRGNFPDRFSARQFPNYSSELNVNALLLGDSALYLCASSWDRGNYGYTFGSGTRLTVV.

J is TRBJ2-7 and V is TRBV5-4; 10 positions agree with TRBD2. The germline V gene encodes CDR1 SGHNT and CDR2 YYREEE (reference sequence). Trimming at V came to 5 bases and at J to 2 bases, leaving 4 bases not matched to a gene. This CDR3 spans 14 amino acids. The CDR3 region has the DNA TGTGCCAGCAGATCTAGCGGGAGCCCCTACGAGCAGTACTTC. This codes for CASRSSGSPYEQYF.

This clone was counted only a few times. The rearrangement uses TRBV19 and TRBJ2-7; TRBD1 matches 8 bases. J gave up 4 bases and V 2 bases, and 4 bases lay outside the gene matches. CDR1 is LNHDA and CDR2 is SQIVND in the germline V gene (reference sequence). There are 14 residues in the CDR3. The CDR3 sequence: CASSILDRAYEQYF. CDR3 sequence (DNA): TGTGCCAGTAGTATACTGGACAGGGCTTACGAGCAGTACTTC.